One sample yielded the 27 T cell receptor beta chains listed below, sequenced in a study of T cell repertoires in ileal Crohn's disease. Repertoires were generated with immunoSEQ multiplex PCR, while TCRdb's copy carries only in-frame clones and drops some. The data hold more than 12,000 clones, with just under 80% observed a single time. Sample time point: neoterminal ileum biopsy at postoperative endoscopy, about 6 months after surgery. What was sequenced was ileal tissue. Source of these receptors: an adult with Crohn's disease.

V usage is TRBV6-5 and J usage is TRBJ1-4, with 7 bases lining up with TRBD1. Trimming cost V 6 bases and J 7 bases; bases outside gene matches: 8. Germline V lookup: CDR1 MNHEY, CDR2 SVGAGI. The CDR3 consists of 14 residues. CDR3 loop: CASRQQGFGEKLFF. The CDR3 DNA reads TGTGCCAGCAGACAACAGGGGTTCGGTGAAAAACTGTTTTTT.

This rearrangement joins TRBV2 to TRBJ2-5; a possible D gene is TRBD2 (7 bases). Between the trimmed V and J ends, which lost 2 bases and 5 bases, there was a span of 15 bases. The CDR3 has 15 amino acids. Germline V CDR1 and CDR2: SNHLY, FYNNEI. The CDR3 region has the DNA TGTGCCAGCAGTGAATTGGGGGGGGGCAGGGAGACCCAGTACTTC. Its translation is CASSELGGGRETQYF. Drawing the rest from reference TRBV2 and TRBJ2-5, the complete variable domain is EPEVTQTPSHQVTQMGQEVILRCVPISNHLYFYWYRQILGQKVEFLVSFYNNEISEKSEIFDDQFSVERPDGSNFTLKIRSTKLEDSAMYFCASSELGGGRETQYFGPGTRLLVL.

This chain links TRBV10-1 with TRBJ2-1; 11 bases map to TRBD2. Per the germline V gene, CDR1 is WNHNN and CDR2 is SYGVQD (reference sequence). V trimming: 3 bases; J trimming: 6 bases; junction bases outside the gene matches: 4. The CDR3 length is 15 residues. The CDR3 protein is CASSDTSGSSNEQFF. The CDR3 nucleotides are TGCGCCAGCAGTGATACTAGCGGGAGTAGCAATGAGCAGTTCTTC.

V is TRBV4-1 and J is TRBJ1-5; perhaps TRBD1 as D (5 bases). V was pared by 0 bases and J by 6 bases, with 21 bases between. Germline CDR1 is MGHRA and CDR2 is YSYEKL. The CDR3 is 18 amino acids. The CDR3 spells CASSQDSMSGASGQPQHF. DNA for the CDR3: TGCGCCAGCAGCCAAGATAGTATGAGCGGGGCCTCGGGTCAGCCCCAGCATTTT.

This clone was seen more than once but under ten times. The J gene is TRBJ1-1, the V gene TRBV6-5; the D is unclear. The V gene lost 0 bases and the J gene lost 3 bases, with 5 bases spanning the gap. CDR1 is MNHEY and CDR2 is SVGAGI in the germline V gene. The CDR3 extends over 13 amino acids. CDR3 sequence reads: CASSYSGHTEAFF. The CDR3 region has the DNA TGTGCCAGCAGTTACTCAGGACACACTGAAGCTTTCTTT.

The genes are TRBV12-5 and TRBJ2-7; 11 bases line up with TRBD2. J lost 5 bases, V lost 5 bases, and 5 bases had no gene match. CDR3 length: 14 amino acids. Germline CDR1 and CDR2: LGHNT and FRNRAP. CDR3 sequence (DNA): TGTGCTAGTGGTACGGGACTAGCGGCTGACGAGCAGTACTTC. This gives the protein CASGTGLAADEQYF.

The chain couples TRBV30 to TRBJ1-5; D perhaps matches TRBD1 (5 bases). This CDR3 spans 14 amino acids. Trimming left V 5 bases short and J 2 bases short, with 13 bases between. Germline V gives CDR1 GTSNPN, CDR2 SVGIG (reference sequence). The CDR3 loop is CAWGGVTGNQPQHF. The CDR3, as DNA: TGTGCCTGGGGGGGGGTTACGGGCAATCAGCCCCAGCATTTT.

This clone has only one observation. CDR3 protein: CASSLGTGNYEQYF. In DNA form, the CDR3 reads TGTGCCAGCAGCTTAGGCACAGGGAACTACGAGCAGTACTTC. This sequence joins TRBV7-8 and TRBJ2-7; TRBD1 is a possible D gene (6 bases). This CDR3 has 14 residues. Germline CDR1 reads SGHVS; CDR2 reads FQNEAQ. V gave up 1 base and J gave up 3 bases, with 10 bases separating them.

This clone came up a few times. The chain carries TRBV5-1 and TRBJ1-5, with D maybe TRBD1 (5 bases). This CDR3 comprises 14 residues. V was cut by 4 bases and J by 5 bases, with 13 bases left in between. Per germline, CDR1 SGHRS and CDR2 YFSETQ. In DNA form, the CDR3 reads TGCGCCAGCAGCCTCTCTGGGACGGATCAGCCCCAGCATTTT. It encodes CASSLSGTDQPQHF.

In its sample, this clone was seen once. CDR3 nucleotide sequence: TGTGCCAGCAGTGCGCAGGATAATGAAAAACTGTTTTTT. It is translated as CASSAQDNEKLFF. The chain uses TRBV6-5 and TRBJ1-4; D not resolved. CDR1 and CDR2 (germline): MNHEY, SVGAGI. The CDR3 is 13 amino acids. The V end lost 5 bases, the J end lost 4 bases, and 8 bases lay between the germline ends.

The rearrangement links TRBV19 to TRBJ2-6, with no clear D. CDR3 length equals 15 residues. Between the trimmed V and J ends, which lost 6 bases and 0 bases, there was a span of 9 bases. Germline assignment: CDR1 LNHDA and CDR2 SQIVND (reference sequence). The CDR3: CASSLVGSGANVLTF. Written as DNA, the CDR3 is TGTGCCAGTAGCCTGGTTGGCTCTGGGGCCAACGTCCTGACTTTC. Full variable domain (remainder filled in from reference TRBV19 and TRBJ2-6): DGGITQSPKYLFRKEGQNVTLSCEQNLNHDAMYWYRQDPGQGLRLIYYSQIVNDFQKGDIAEGYSVSREKKESFPLTVTSAQKNPTAFYLCASSLVGSGANVLTFGAGSRLTVL.

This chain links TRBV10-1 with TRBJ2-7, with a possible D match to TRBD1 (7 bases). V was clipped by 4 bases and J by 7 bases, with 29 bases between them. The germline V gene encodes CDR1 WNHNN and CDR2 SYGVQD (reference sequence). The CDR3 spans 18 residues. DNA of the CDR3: TGCGCCAGCAGTGCCGCAGGGACAGCCGGGACTCCACCTCGGGAGCAGTACTTC. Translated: CASSAAGTAGTPPREQYF.

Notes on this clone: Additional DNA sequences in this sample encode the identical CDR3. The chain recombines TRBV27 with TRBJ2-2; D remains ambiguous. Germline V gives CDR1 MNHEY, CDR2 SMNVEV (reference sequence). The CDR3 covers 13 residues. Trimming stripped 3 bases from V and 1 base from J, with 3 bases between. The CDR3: CASSFGNTGELFF. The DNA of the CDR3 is TGTGCCAGCAGTTTTGGGAACACCGGGGAGCTGTTTTTT.

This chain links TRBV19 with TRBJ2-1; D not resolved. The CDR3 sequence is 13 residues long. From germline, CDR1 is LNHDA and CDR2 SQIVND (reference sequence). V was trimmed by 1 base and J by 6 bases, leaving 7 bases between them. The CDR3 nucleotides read TGTGCCAGTAGTATAGGAGTTCGCAATGAGCAGTTCTTC. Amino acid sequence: CASSIGVRNEQFF.

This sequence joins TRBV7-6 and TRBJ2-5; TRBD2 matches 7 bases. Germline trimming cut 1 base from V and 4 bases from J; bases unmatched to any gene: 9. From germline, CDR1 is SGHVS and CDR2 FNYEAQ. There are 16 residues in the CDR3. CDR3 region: CASSLGAGRGSETQYF. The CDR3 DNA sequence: TGTGCCAGCAGCTTAGGGGCGGGGCGGGGGTCAGAGACCCAGTACTTC.

The CDR3, as DNA: TGTGCCAGCAGTCCACGGGACGGCTACGAGCAGTACTTC. This translates into CASSPRDGYEQYF. This chain links TRBV27 with TRBJ2-7, with D tentatively TRBD1 or TRBD2 (5 bases each). Germline CDR1 MNHEY, CDR2 SMNVEV (reference sequence). The CDR3 consists of 13 residues. Trimming removed 5 bases from V and 3 bases from J, with 11 bases in between.

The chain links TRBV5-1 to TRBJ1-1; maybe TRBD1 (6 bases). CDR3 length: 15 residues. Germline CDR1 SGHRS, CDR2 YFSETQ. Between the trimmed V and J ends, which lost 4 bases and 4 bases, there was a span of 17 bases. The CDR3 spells CASSPRGGQPTEAFF. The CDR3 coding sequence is TGCGCCAGCAGCCCGAGGGGTGGACAGCCCACTGAAGCTTTCTTT.

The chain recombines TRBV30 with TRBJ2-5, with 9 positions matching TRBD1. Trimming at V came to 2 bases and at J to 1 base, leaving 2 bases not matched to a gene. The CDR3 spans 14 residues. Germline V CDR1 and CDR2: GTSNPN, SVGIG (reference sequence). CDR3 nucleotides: TGTGCCTGGAGTATGGGACAGGGCCAAGAGACCCAGTACTTC. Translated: CAWSMGQGQETQYF.

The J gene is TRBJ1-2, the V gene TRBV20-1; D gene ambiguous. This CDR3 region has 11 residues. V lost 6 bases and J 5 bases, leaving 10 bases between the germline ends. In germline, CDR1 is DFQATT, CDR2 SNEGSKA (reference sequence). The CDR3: CSALLGYGYTF. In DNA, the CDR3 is TGCAGTGCCCTACTGGGGTATGGCTACACCTTC.

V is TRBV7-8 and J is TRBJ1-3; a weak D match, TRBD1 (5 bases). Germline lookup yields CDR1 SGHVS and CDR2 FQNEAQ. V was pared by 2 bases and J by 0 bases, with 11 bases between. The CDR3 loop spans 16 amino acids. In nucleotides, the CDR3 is TGTGCCAGCAGCTTAACACAGGCCTACTCTGGAAACACCATATATTTT. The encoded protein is CASSLTQAYSGNTIYF. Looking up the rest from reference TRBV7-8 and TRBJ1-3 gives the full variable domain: GAGVSQSPRYKVAKRGQDVALRCDPISGHVSLFWYQQALGQGPEFLTYFQNEAQLDKSGLPSDRFFAERPEGSVSTLKIQRTQQEDSAVYLCASSLTQAYSGNTIYFGEGSWLTVV.

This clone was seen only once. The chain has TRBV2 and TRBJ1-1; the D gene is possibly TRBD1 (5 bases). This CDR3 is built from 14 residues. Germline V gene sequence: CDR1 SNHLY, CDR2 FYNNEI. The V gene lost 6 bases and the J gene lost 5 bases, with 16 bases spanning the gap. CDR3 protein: CASRAGKGRTEAFF. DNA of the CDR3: TGTGCCAGCAGAGCAGGGAAAGGACGAACTGAAGCTTTCTTT.

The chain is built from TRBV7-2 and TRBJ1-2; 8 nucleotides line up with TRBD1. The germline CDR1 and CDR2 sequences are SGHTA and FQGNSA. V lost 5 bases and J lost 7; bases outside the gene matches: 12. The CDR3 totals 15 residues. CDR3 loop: CASSPTGQAGGGYTF. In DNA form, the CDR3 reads TGTGCCAGCAGCCCGACGGGACAGGCCGGTGGTGGCTACACCTTC.

The CDR3 region is CASSQEGSGVMGEQFF. The CDR3, as DNA: TGCGCCAGCAGCCAAGAAGGGAGCGGGGTGATGGGTGAGCAGTTCTTC. The genes are TRBV4-1 and TRBJ2-1; TRBD2 matches at 7 bases. The J segment lost 9 bases and the V segment lost 0 bases, leaving 11 bases of the junction unmatched. Looked up from germline, CDR1 is MGHRA and CDR2 is YSYEKL. CDR3 length equals 16 residues.

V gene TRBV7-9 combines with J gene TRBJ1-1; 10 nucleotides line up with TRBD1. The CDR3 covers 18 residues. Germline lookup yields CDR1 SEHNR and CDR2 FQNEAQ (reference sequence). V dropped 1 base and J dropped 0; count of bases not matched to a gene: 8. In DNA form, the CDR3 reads TGTGCCAGCAGCTTAGGTACCGGGACAGGGGCAATGAACACTGAAGCTTTCTTT. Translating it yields CASSLGTGTGAMNTEAFF.

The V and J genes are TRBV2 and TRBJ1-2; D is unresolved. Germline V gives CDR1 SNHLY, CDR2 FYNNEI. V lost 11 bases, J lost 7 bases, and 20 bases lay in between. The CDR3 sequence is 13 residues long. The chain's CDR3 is CASYPGFRVGYTF. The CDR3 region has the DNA TGTGCCTCTTACCCCGGGTTTCGCGTTGGCTACACCTTC. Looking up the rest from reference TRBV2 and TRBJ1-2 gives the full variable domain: EPEVTQTPSHQVTQMGQEVILRCVPISNHLYFYWYRQILGQKVEFLVSFYNNEISEKSEIFDDQFSVERPDGSNFTLKIRSTKLEDSAMYFCASYPGFRVGYTFGSGTRLTVV.

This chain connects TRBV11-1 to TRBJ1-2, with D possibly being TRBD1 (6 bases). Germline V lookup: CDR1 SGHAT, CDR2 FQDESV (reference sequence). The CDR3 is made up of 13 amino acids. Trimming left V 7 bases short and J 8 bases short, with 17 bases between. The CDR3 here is CASTQTGARGYTF. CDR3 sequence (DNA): TGTGCCAGCACACAAACGGGGGCTCGCGGCTACACCTTC.

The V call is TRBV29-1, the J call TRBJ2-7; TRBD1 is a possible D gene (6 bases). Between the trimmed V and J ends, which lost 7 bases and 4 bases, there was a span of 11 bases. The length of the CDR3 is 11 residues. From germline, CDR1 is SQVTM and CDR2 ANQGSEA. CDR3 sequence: CSGGHGYEQYF. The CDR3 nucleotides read TGCAGCGGGGGACACGGGTACGAGCAGTACTTC.